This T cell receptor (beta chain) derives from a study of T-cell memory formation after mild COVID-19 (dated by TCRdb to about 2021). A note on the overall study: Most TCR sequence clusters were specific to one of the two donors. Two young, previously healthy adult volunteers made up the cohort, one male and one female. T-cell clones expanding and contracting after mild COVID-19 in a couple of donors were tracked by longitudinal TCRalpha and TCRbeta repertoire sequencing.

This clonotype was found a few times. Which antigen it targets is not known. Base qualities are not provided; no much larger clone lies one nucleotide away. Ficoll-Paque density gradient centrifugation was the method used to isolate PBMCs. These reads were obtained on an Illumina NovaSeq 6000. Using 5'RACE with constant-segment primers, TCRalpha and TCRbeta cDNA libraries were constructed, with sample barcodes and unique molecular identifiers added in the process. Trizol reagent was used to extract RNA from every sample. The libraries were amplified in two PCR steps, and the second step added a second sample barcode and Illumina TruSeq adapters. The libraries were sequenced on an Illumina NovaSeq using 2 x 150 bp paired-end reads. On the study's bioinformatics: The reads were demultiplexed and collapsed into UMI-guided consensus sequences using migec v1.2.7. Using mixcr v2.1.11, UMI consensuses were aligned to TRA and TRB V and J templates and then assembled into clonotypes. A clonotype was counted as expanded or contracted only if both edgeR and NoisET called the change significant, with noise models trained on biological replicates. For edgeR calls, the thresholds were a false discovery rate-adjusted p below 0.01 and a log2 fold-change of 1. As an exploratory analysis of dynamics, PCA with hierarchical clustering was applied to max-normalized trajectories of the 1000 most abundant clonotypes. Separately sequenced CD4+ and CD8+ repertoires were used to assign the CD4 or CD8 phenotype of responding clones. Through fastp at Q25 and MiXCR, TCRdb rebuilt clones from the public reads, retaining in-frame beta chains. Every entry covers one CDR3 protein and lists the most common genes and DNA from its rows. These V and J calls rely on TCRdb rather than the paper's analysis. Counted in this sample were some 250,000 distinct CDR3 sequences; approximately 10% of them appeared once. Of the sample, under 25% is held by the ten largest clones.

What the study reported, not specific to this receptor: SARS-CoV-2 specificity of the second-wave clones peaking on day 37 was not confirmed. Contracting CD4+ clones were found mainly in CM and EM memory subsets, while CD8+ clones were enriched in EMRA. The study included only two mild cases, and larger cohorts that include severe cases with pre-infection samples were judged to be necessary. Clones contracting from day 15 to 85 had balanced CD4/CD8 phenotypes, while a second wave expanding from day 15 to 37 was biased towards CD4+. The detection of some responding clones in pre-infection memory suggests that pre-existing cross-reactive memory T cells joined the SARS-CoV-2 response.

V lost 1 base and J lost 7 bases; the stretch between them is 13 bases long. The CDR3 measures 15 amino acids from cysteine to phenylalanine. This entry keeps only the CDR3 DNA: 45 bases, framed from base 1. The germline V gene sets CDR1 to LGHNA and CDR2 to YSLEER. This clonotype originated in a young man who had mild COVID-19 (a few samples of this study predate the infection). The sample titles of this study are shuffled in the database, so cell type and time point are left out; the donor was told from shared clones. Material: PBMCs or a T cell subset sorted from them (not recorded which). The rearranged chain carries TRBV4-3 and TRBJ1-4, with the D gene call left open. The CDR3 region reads CASSQAEPPSEKLFF. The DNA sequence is TGCGCCAGCAGCCAAGCGGAGCCGCCAAGTGAAAAACTGTTTTTT.